A selection of T cell receptor beta chains follows, all from one sample in a study of blood T cell repertoires in COVID-19. Generated by immunoSEQ multiplex PCR, the TCRdb table keeps only in-frame clones and is missing some. The profile covers a few hundred thousand clones, with about 85% appearing a single time and 5.5% to 7% taken by the ten largest. Sequencing input: PBMCs or T cells enriched from blood (not recorded which). These receptors originate from a woman aged 25 to 39 who had recovered from COVID-19. Both conserved end residues are part of each CDR3. Fields, in order: V gene, J gene, D gene, clone size, CDR3 protein, CDR3 DNA. A D gene is named only where the DNA matches it firmly. Not all rows give a size; the values are once, few, many and, for expanded clones, a class.

v_call: TRBV6-5; j_call: TRBJ1-3; d_call: TRBD1; clone_size: -; cdr3_aa: CASSYSRDSGGNTIYF; cdr3_nt: TGTGCCAGCAGTTACTCGAGGGACAGCGGTGGAAACACCATATATTTT
v_call: TRBV7-9; j_call: TRBJ1-5; d_call: TRBD1; clone_size: -; cdr3_aa: CASSDGTGQGQPQHF; cdr3_nt: TGTGCCAGCAGCGATGGGACAGGCCAGGGTCAGCCCCAGCATTTT
v_call: TRBV5-1; j_call: TRBJ2-1; d_call: TRBD1; clone_size: -; cdr3_aa: CASSKGTGSYNEQFF; cdr3_nt: TGCGCCAGCAGCAAAGGGACAGGGTCCTACAATGAGCAGTTCTTC
v_call: TRBV2; j_call: TRBJ2-1; d_call: TRBD2; clone_size: -; cdr3_aa: CASRKTSGGAGYNEQFF; cdr3_nt: TGTGCCAGCAGGAAGACTAGCGGGGGGGCGGGTTACAATGAGCAGTTCTTC
v_call: TRBV3-1/TRBV3-2; j_call: TRBJ1-4; d_call: TRBD1; clone_size: -; cdr3_aa: CASSLLGQRNEKLFF; cdr3_nt: TGTGCCAGCAGCCTACTGGGACAGCGAAATGAAAAACTGTTTTTT
v_call: TRBV4-2; j_call: TRBJ2-2; d_call: TRBD1; clone_size: -; cdr3_aa: CASSQYPGGYTGELFF; cdr3_nt: TGTGCCAGCAGCCAGTACCCAGGGGGTTACACCGGGGAGCTGTTTTTT
v_call: TRBV6-5; j_call: TRBJ2-2; d_call: TRBD1; clone_size: -; cdr3_aa: CASSRTGGTGELFF; cdr3_nt: TGTGCCAGCAGTCGCACAGGGGGCACCGGGGAGCTGTTTTTT
v_call: TRBV6-5; j_call: TRBJ2-7; d_call: -; clone_size: once; cdr3_aa: CASSPQGNEQYF; cdr3_nt: TGTGCCAGCAGTCCTCAGGGGAACGAGCAGTACTTC
v_call: TRBV13; j_call: TRBJ1-3; d_call: -; clone_size: -; cdr3_aa: CASRPGRGTGNTIYF; cdr3_nt: TGTGCCAGCCGACCTGGGCGGGGAACTGGAAACACCATATATTTT
v_call: TRBV29-1; j_call: TRBJ1-1; d_call: -; clone_size: -; cdr3_aa: CSVGAGGNTEAFF; cdr3_nt: TGCAGCGTTGGGGCGGGGGGAAACACTGAAGCTTTCTTT
v_call: TRBV3-1/TRBV3-2; j_call: TRBJ1-4; d_call: TRBD1; clone_size: few; cdr3_aa: CASSRTGLTNEKLFF; cdr3_nt: TGTGCCAGCAGCCGGACAGGGCTTACTAATGAAAAACTGTTTTTT
v_call: TRBV5-6; j_call: TRBJ1-1; d_call: -; clone_size: -; cdr3_aa: CASSLARRTEAFF; cdr3_nt: TGTGCCAGCAGCTTGGCCAGGAGGACTGAAGCTTTCTTT
v_call: TRBV7-2; j_call: TRBJ1-1; d_call: TRBD1; clone_size: -; cdr3_aa: CASSLDRVHTEAFF; cdr3_nt: TGTGCCAGCAGCCTCGACAGGGTGCACACTGAAGCTTTCTTT
v_call: TRBV20-1; j_call: TRBJ1-1; d_call: -; clone_size: -; cdr3_aa: CSASSVGGNTEAFF; cdr3_nt: TGCAGTGCTAGTTCTGTGGGGGGGAACACTGAAGCTTTCTTT
v_call: TRBV6-5; j_call: TRBJ1-4; d_call: -; clone_size: -; cdr3_aa: CASSYASGEGEKLFF; cdr3_nt: TGTGCCAGCAGTTATGCCTCGGGGGAAGGTGAAAAACTGTTTTTT
v_call: TRBV19; j_call: TRBJ1-5; d_call: -; clone_size: -; cdr3_aa: CASSVPVRNAGAGQPQHF; cdr3_nt: TGTGCCAGTAGTGTTCCTGTGAGGAATGCTGGAGCCGGTCAGCCCCAGCATTTT
v_call: TRBV3-1/TRBV3-2; j_call: TRBJ1-6; d_call: TRBD1; clone_size: -; cdr3_aa: CASSQTGTNSPLHF; cdr3_nt: TGTGCCAGCAGCCAGACAGGGACTAATTCACCCCTCCACTTT
v_call: TRBV29-1; j_call: TRBJ2-1; d_call: -; clone_size: once; cdr3_aa: CSALLDIDNEQFF; cdr3_nt: TGCAGCGCCCTATTAGACATCGACAATGAGCAGTTCTTC
v_call: TRBV2; j_call: TRBJ2-1; d_call: TRBD1; clone_size: -; cdr3_aa: CASSESQGVEQFF; cdr3_nt: TGTGCCAGCAGTGAAAGCCAGGGGGTTGAGCAGTTCTTC
v_call: TRBV9; j_call: TRBJ2-2; d_call: TRBD1; clone_size: -; cdr3_aa: CASSVGQGANTGELFF; cdr3_nt: TGTGCCAGCAGCGTAGGGCAGGGGGCGAACACCGGGGAGCTGTTTTTT
v_call: TRBV4-1; j_call: TRBJ1-2; d_call: -; clone_size: -; cdr3_aa: CASSPFAENYGYTF; cdr3_nt: TGCGCCAGCAGCCCCTTTGCCGAGAACTATGGCTACACCTTC
v_call: TRBV30; j_call: TRBJ1-4; d_call: TRBD1; clone_size: -; cdr3_aa: CAWSAQNRQGGKLFF; cdr3_nt: TGTGCCTGGAGTGCCCAAAACCGACAGGGAGGAAAACTGTTTTTT
v_call: TRBV9; j_call: TRBJ1-2; d_call: -; clone_size: -; cdr3_aa: CASSVVSGNNYGYTF; cdr3_nt: TGTGCCAGCAGCGTAGTGTCGGGTAATAACTATGGCTACACCTTC
v_call: TRBV7-2; j_call: TRBJ1-6; d_call: TRBD1; clone_size: -; cdr3_aa: CASSERGDSNSPLHF; cdr3_nt: TGTGCCAGCAGCGAAAGGGGGGACAGTAATTCACCCCTCCACTTT
v_call: TRBV12-3/TRBV12-4; j_call: TRBJ2-7; d_call: -; clone_size: -; cdr3_aa: CASSPGLPYEQYF; cdr3_nt: TGTGCCAGCAGTCCGGGACTGCCCTACGAGCAGTACTTC
v_call: TRBV9; j_call: TRBJ2-5; d_call: -; clone_size: -; cdr3_aa: CASSVTGQETQYF; cdr3_nt: TGTGCCAGCAGCGTGACAGGCCAAGAGACCCAGTACTTC
v_call: TRBV7-8; j_call: TRBJ2-1; d_call: TRBD1; clone_size: few; cdr3_aa: CASSRVGTGIYNEQFF; cdr3_nt: TGTGCCAGCAGCCGAGTAGGGACAGGTATATACAATGAGCAGTTCTTC
v_call: TRBV29-1; j_call: TRBJ2-1; d_call: TRBD2; clone_size: -; cdr3_aa: CSVAGTSGRGNEQFF; cdr3_nt: TGCAGCGTTGCCGGGACTAGCGGGCGTGGTAATGAGCAGTTCTTC
v_call: TRBV15; j_call: TRBJ1-1; d_call: TRBD1; clone_size: once; cdr3_aa: CATSREGQEAFF; cdr3_nt: TGTGCCACCAGCAGAGAGGGACAGGAAGCTTTCTTT
v_call: TRBV5-1; j_call: TRBJ2-1; d_call: TRBD1; clone_size: -; cdr3_aa: CASTGTGDNEQFF; cdr3_nt: TGCGCCAGCACCGGGACAGGGGACAATGAGCAGTTCTTC
v_call: TRBV7-9; j_call: TRBJ1-6; d_call: -; clone_size: -; cdr3_aa: CASSLDKINSPLHF; cdr3_nt: TGTGCCAGCAGCTTGGACAAAATTAATTCACCCCTCCACTTT
v_call: TRBV3-1/TRBV3-2; j_call: TRBJ1-1; d_call: TRBD1; clone_size: -; cdr3_aa: CASSDRGTGRVEAEAFF; cdr3_nt: TGTGCCAGCAGCGACAGGGGGACAGGGAGGGTAGAGGCTGAAGCTTTCTTT
v_call: TRBV29-1; j_call: TRBJ2-3; d_call: -; clone_size: -; cdr3_aa: CSVGVSADTQYF; cdr3_nt: TGCAGCGTTGGTGTTAGCGCAGATACGCAGTATTTT
v_call: TRBV27; j_call: TRBJ1-6; d_call: -; clone_size: -; cdr3_aa: CASALELSGSSPLHF; cdr3_nt: TGTGCCAGCGCTCTTGAGCTGTCTGGGAGTTCACCCCTCCACTTT
v_call: TRBV5-1; j_call: TRBJ1-1; d_call: TRBD1; clone_size: -; cdr3_aa: CASSSTGVTEAFF; cdr3_nt: TGCGCCAGCAGCTCGACAGGGGTCACTGAAGCTTTCTTT
v_call: TRBV5-4; j_call: TRBJ2-5; d_call: -; clone_size: -; cdr3_aa: CASRVDSYPETQYF; cdr3_nt: TGTGCCAGCAGGGTCGACAGCTACCCAGAGACCCAGTACTTC
v_call: TRBV18; j_call: TRBJ1-2; d_call: -; clone_size: -; cdr3_aa: CASSPLQGDYGYTF; cdr3_nt: TGTGCCAGCTCACCCCTACAGGGAGACTATGGCTACACCTTC
v_call: TRBV19; j_call: TRBJ1-2; d_call: -; clone_size: -; cdr3_aa: CASSILGGGSYGYTF; cdr3_nt: TGTGCCAGTAGTATCCTCGGGGGGGGCTCCTATGGCTACACCTTC
v_call: TRBV6-2/TRBV6-3; j_call: TRBJ1-2; d_call: -; clone_size: -; cdr3_aa: CASSFRQAGYTF; cdr3_nt: TGTGCCAGCAGTTTCCGACAGGCTGGCTACACCTTC
v_call: TRBV5-6; j_call: TRBJ2-3; d_call: -; clone_size: few; cdr3_aa: CASIGDTQYF; cdr3_nt: TGTGCCAGCATCGGGGATACGCAGTATTTT